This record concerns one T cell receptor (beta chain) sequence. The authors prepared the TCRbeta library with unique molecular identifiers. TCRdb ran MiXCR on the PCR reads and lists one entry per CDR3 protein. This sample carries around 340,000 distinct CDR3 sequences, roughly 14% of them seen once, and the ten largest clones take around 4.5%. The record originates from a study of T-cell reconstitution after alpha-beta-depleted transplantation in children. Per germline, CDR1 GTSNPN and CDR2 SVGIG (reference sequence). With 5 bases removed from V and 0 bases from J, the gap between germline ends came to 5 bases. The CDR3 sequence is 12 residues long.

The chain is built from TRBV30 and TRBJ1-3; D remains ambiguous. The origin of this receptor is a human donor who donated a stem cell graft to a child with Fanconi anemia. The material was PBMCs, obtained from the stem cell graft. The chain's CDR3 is CAWESSGNTIYF. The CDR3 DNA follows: TGTGCCTGGGAGAGCTCTGGAAACACCATATATTTT.